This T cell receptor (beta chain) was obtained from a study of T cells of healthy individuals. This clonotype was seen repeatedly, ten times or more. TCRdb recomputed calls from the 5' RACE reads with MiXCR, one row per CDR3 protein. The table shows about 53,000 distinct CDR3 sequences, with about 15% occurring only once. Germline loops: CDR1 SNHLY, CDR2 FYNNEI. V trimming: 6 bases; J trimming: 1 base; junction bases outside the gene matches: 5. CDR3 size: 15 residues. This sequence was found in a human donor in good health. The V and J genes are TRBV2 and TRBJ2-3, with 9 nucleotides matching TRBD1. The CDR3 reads CASRARTGGTDTQYF. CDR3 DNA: TGTGCCAGCAGAGCTAGGACAGGGGGCACAGATACGCAGTATTTT.